This TCR beta chain was identified during a study of blood T cell repertoires in COVID-19 (TCRdb year 2020). Background on the whole study: The collaborator samples originated in the United States, Italy and Spain and spanned the acute and convalescent phases of COVID-19. HLA class I and class II types, where available, came from metadata supplied by the sample provider rather than from assay-based typing. The samples were drawn from the first 160 participants of the ongoing ImmuneRACE study and from 1,254 subjects provided by 6 global collaborators. Nearly every sample came with metadata listing a de-identified subject ID, COVID-19 status, age in years and sex. The repertoires were released in a freely available public database meant as a resource for research on the immune response to SARS-CoV-2. The material from the prospective study consisted of cDNA or gDNA derived from T cells, B-cell-depleted T cells, or PBMCs. Deeply sampled blood TCRbeta repertoires from subjects exposed to, actively infected with, or recovered from COVID-19 were included in the dataset.

As for this clone: The specificity of this receptor is unknown. Per-base quality was not reported, and no clone a single base away is much larger than it.

The CDR3 measures 15 amino acids from cysteine to phenylalanine. The sequence is cut down to CDR3 DNA, 45 bases in frame from base 1. Taken from the germline V gene (reference sequence), the CDR1 and CDR2 loops are LNHNV and YYDKDF. A distance of 18 bases separates the germline ends of V and J, which lose 0 bases and 13 bases respectively. Participants in the prospective study were aged 18 to 89 years, lived in some 24 United States geographic areas, and enrolled through a virtual design. Cohort assignment in the prospective study relied on participant-reported clinical history from a screening survey and a study questionnaire. Exposed participants were defined as having been in contact with someone with a PCR-confirmed or clinician-diagnosed COVID-19 case within 2 weeks of study entry. Mobile phlebotomists in the prospective study collected whole blood, serum and a nasopharyngeal or oropharyngeal swab from every participant. Prospective study participants could optionally give additional blood draws and questionnaires over an approximately 2-month period. Prospective study blood samples were shipped either frozen or at room temperature before DNA extraction.

The immunoSEQ Assay, a bias-controlled multiplex PCR, was used to amplify TCRbeta CDR3 regions from genomic DNA. In the authors' own workflow: The number of nucleated cells in each sample was estimated by amplification of reference gene primers within the assay. To quantify the absolute abundance of each unique TCRbeta CDR3 rearrangement, sequence reads were collapsed and filtered. For each sample, productive Simpson clonality was calculated by taking the square root of Simpson's diversity index across productive rearrangements. The table was pulled from immuneACCESS by TCRdb, which kept in-frame rearrangements only. Such tables lose some clones; where checked, under half of the loss comes from unresolved V genes, and the rest has no known cause. V, J and clone size are those of that table, while D and trimming were read from the DNA. This sample holds a few hundred thousand clones; around 84% were observed only once. More than 6.5% of the sample belongs to the ten largest clones.

General conclusions and limits of the study: How much clinical and demographic metadata was included differed by source and by participant, and the metadata was provided uncurated.

The clonotype originates from a woman between 45 and 60 years old who had been exposed to COVID-19. The chain is made from TRBV15 and TRBJ1-4; TRBD1 is a weak D gene call, 5 bases matching. Sequencing was performed on PBMCs or T cells enriched from blood (not recorded which). The CDR3 region reads CATSRDRPGLFGLFF. The nucleotide sequence reads TGTGCCACCAGCAGAGATCGGCCAGGGTTGTTTGGACTGTTTTTT.